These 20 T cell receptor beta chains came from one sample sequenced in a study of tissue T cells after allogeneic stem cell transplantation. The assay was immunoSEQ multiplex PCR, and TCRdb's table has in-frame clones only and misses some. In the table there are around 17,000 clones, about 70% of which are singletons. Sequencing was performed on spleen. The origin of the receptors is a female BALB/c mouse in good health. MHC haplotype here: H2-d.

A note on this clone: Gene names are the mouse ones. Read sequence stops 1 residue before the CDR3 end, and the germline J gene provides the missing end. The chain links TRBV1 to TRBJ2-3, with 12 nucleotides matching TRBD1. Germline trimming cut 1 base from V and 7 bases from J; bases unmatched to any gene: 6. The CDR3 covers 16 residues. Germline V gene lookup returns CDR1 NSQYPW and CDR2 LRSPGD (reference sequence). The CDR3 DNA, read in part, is TGCACCTGCAGTGCAGTACCGGGACAGGGGGCGAAAACGCTGTAT. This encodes CTCSAVPGQGAKTLY. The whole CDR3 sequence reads CTCSAVPGQGAKTLYF.

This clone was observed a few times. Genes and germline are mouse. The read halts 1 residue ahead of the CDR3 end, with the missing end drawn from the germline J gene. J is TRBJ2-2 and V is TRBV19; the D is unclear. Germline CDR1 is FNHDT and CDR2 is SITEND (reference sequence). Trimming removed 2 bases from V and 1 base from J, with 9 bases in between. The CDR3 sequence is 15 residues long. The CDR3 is CASSIIRVNTGQLYF. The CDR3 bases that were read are TGTGCCAGCAGTATTATCCGGGTAAACACCGGGCAGCTCTAC.

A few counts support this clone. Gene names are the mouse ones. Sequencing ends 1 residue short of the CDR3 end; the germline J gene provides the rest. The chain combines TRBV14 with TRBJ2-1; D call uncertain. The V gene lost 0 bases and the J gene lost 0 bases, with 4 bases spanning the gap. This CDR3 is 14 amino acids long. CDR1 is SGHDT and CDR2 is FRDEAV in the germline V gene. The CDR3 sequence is CASSFSSNYAEQFF. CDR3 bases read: TGTGCCAGCAGTTTCTCATCTAACTATGCTGAGCAGTTC.

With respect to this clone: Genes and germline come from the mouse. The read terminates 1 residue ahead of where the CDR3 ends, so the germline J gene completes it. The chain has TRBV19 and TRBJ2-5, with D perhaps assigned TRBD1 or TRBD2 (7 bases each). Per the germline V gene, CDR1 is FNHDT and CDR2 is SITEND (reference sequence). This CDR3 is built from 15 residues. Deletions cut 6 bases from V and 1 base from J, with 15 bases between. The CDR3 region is CASTSQGGYQDTQYF. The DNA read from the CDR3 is TGTGCCAGCACCTCGCAGGGGGGCTACCAAGACACCCAGTAC.

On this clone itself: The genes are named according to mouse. This CDR3 reads CASSQVGQGLSNERLFF. The CDR3 DNA, read in part, is TGTGCCAGCAGCCAAGTAGGACAGGGGCTTTCCAACGAAAGATTATTT. This chain links TRBV5 with TRBJ1-4, with 9 bases fitting TRBD1. Coverage ceases 1 residue before the CDR3 finishes, and the germline J gene fills in the end. The CDR3 covers 17 residues. In germline, CDR1 is LGHNA, CDR2 YNLKQL (reference sequence). V trimming: 1 base; J trimming: 0 bases; junction bases outside the gene matches: 3.

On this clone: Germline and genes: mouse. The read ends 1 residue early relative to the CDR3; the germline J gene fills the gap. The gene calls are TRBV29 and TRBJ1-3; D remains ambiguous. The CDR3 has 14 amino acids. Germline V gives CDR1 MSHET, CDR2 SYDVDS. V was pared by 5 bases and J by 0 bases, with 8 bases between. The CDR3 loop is CASSPSNSGNTLYF. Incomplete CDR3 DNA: TGTGCTAGCAGTCCCTCAAATTCTGGAAATACGCTCTAT.

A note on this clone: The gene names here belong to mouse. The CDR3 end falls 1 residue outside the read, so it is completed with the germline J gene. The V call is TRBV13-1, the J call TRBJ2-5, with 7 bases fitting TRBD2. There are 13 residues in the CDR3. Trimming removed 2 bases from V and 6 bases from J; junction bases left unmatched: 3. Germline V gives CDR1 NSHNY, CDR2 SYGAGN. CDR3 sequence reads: CASSEWGEDTQYF. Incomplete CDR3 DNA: TGTGCCAGCAGTGAATGGGGGGAGGACACCCAGTAC.

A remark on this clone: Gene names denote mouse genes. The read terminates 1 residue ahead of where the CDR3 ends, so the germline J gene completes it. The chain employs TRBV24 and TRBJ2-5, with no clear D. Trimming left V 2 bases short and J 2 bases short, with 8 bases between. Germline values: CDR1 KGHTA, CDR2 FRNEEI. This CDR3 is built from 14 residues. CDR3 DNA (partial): TGTGCCAGCAGTCTGAATGGAGGCCAAGACACCCAGTAC. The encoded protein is CASSLNGGQDTQY. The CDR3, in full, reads CASSLNGGQDTQYF.

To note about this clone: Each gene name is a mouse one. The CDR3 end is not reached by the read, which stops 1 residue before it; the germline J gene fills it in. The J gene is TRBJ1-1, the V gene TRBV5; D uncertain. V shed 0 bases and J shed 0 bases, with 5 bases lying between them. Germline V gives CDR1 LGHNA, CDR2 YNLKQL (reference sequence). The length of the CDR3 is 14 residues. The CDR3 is CASSQDWANTEVFF. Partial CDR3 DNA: TGTGCCAGCAGCCAAGACTGGGCAAACACAGAAGTCTTC.

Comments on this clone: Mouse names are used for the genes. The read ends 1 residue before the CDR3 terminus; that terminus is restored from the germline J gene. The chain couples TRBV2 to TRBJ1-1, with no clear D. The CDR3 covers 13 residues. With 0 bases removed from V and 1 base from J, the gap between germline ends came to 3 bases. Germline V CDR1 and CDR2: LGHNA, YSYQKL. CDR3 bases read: TGTGCCAGCAGCCAAGAGCAAAACACAGAAGTCTTC. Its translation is CASSQEQNTEVF. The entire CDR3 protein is CASSQEQNTEVFF.

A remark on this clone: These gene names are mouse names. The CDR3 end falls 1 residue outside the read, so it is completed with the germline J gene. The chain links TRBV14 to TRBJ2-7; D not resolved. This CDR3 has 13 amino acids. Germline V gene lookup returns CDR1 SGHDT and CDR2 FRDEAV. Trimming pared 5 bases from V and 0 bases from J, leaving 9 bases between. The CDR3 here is CASSFRNSYEQYF. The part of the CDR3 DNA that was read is TGTGCCAGCAGCTTCAGAAACTCCTATGAACAGTAC.

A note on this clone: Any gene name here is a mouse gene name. This CDR3 reads CASSPGLGGVSYEQYF. The part of the CDR3 DNA that was read is TGTGCCAGCAGCCCCGGACTGGGGGGGGTCTCCTATGAACAGTAC. V and J are TRBV5 and TRBJ2-7, with 12 bases matching TRBD2. The read ends 1 residue early relative to the CDR3; the germline J gene fills the gap. Per the germline V gene, CDR1 is LGHNA and CDR2 is YNLKQL (reference sequence). V was pared by 4 bases and J by 0 bases, with 4 bases of the junction left unmatched. The CDR3 has 16 residues.

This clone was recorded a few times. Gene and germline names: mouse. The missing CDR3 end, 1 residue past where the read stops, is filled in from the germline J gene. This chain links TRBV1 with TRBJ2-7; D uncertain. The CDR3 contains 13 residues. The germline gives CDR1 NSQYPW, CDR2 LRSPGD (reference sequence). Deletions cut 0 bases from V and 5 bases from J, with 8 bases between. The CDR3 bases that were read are TGCACCTGCAGTGCAGAAGAGGGCCATGAACAGTAC. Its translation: CTCSAEEGHEQY. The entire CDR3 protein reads CTCSAEEGHEQYF.

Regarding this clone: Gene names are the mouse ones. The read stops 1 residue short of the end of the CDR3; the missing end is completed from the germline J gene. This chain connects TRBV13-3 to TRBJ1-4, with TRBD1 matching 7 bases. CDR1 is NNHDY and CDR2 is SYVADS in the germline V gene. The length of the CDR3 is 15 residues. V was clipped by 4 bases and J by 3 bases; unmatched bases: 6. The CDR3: CASSRQGSANERLFF. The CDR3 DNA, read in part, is TGTGCCAGCAGTAGACAGGGATCGGCCAACGAAAGATTATTT. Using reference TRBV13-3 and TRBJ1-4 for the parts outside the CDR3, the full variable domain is EAAVTQSPRSKVAVTGGKVTLSCHQTNNHDYMYWYRQDTGHGLRLIHYSYVADSTEKGDIPDGYKASRPSQENFSLILELASLSQTAVYFCASSRQGSANERLFFGHGTKLSVL.

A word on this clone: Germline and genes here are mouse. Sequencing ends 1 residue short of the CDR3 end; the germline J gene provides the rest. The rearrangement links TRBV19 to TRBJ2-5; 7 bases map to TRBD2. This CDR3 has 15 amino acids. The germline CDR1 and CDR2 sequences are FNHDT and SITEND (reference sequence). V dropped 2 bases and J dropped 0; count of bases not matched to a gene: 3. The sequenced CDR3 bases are TGTGCCAGCAGTATCCTGGGGGTTAACCAAGACACCCAGTAC. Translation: CASSILGVNQDTQY. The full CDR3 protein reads CASSILGVNQDTQYF. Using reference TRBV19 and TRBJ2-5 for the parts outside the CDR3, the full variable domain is GGIITQTPKFLIGQEGQKLTLKCQQNFNHDTMYWYRQDSGKGLRLIYYSITENDLQKGDLSEGYDASREKKSSFSLTVTSAQKNEMAVFLCASSILGVNQDTQYFGPGTRLLVL.

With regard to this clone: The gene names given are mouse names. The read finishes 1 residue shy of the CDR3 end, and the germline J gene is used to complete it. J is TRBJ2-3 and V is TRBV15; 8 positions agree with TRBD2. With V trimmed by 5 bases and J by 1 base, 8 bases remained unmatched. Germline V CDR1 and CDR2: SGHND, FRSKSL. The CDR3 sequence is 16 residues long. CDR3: CASSPDWGGGAETLYF. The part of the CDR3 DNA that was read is TGTGCCAGCAGTCCAGACTGGGGAGGGGGTGCAGAAACGCTGTAT.

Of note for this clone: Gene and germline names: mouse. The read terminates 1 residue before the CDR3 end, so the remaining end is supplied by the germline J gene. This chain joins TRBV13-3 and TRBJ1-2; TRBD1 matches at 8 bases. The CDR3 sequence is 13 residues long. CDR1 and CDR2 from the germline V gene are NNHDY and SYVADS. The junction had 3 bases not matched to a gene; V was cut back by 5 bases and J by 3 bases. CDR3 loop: CASRDRVHSDYTF. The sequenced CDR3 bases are TGTGCCAGCAGGGACAGGGTGCACTCCGACTACACC.

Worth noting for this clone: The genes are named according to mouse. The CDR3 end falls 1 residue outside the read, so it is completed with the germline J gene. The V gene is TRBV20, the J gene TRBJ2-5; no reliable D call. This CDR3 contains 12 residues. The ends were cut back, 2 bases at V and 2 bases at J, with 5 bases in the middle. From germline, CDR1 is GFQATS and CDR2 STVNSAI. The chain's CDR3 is CGARWVQDTQYF. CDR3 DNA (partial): TGTGGTGCTAGGTGGGTCCAAGACACCCAGTAC.

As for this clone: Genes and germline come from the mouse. The DNA read from the CDR3 is TGTGGTGCTAGCCGGGACAGGGGGCTGCAGGCTCCGCTT. It translates to CGASRDRGLQAPL. The CDR3, in full, reads CGASRDRGLQAPLF. The genes are TRBV20 and TRBJ1-5; 12 bases are a match to TRBD1. The CDR3 end falls 1 residue outside the read, so it is completed with the germline J gene. Germline V CDR1 and CDR2: GFQATS, STVNSAI. V lost 3 bases to trimming and J lost 7 bases; unmatched junction nucleotides: 4. The CDR3 consists of 14 residues.

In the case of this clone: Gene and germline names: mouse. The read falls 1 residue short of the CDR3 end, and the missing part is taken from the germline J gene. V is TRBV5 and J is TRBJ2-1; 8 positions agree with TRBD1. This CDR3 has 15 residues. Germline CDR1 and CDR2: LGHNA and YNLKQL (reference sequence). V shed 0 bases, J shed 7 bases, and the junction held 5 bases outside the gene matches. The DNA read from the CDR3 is TGTGCCAGCAGCCAAGATATCAGGGGGCGGGCTGAGCAGTTC. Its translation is CASSQDIRGRAEQF. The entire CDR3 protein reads CASSQDIRGRAEQFF.